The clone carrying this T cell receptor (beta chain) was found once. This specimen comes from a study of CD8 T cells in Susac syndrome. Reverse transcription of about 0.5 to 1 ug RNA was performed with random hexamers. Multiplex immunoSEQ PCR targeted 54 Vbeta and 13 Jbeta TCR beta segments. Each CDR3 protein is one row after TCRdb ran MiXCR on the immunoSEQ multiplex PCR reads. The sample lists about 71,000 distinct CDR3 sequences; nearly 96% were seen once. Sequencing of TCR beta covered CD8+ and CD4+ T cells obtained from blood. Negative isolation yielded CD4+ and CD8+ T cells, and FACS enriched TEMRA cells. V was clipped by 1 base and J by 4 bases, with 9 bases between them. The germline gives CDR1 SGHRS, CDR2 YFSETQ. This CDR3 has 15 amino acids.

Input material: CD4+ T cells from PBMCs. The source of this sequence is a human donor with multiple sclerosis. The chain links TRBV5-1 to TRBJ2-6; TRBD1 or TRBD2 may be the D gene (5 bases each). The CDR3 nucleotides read TGCGCCAGCAGCTTGCTAGGGACGGGGGCCAACGTCCTGACTTTC. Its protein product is CASSLLGTGANVLTF.